Presented here are 28 T cell receptor beta chains from one specimen sequenced in a study of blood T cell repertoires in COVID-19. The data were produced by immunoSEQ multiplex PCR, yet TCRdb's version contains in-frame clones alone and is incomplete. The repertoire holds just under 350,000 clones, around four fifths seen once, with 2.5% to 3% in the top ten. Material for sequencing was peripheral blood. These receptors all come from a man aged 25 to 40 with active or convalescent COVID-19.

This chain links TRBV19 with TRBJ2-2, with 9 bases identical to TRBD1. The CDR3 contains 16 residues. CDR1 is LNHDA, CDR2 SQIVND, per germline (reference sequence). The ends lost 3 bases at V and 4 bases at J; junction bases unmatched: 6. CDR3 region: CASSIGQGISTGELFF. The CDR3 DNA sequence: TGTGCCAGTAGTATTGGACAGGGGATAAGCACCGGGGAGCTGTTTTTT. The full variable domain, completed using reference TRBV19 and TRBJ2-2, is DGGITQSPKYLFRKEGQNVTLSCEQNLNHDAMYWYRQDPGQGLRLIYYSQIVNDFQKGDIAEGYSVSREKKESFPLTVTSAQKNPTAFYLCASSIGQGISTGELFFGEGSRLTVL.

In DNA form, the CDR3 reads TGTGCCAGCAGCCGCGGGACAGCTGAAGCTTTCTTT. It translates to CASSRGTAEAFF. The chain has TRBV7-9 and TRBJ1-1; 7 positions match TRBD1. Looked up from germline, CDR1 is SEHNR and CDR2 is FQNEAQ (reference sequence). This CDR3 has 12 residues. V lost 5 bases, J lost 6 bases, and 3 bases stayed unmatched. Supplemented by reference TRBV7-9 and TRBJ1-1, the full variable domain reads DTGVSQNPRHKITKRGQNVTFRCDPISEHNRLYWYRQTLGQGPEFLTYFQNEAQLEKSRLLSDRFSAERPKGSFSTLEIQRTEQGDSAMYLCASSRGTAEAFFGQGTRLTVV.

The V and J genes are TRBV7-9 and TRBJ2-1, with TRBD1 matching over 12 bases. The CDR3 is made up of 15 amino acids. V lost 4 bases to trimming and J lost 10 bases; unmatched junction nucleotides: 8. CDR1 and CDR2 (germline): SEHNR, FQNEAQ (reference sequence). The CDR3 spells CASSSPGQGAGEQFF. The CDR3 bases are TGTGCCAGCAGCTCTCCGGGACAGGGGGCAGGGGAGCAGTTCTTC.

This rearrangement joins TRBV7-2 to TRBJ2-1; 9 nucleotides match TRBD2. Germline V lookup: CDR1 SGHTA, CDR2 FQGNSA. The V gene end was trimmed by 3 bases and the J gene end by 4 bases; junction bases not matched to a gene: 4. This CDR3 contains 15 residues. CDR3 bases: TGTGCCAGCAGCTTTAGCGGGGGAGATTACAATGAGCAGTTCTTC. It translates to CASSFSGGDYNEQFF.

A few counts support this clone. The chain uses TRBV7-2 and TRBJ1-2; D ambiguous. The CDR3 length is 13 residues. In germline, CDR1 is SGHTA, CDR2 FQGNSA. V was pared by 5 bases and J by 2 bases, with 9 bases between. The CDR3 is CASSKTRNYGYTF. The CDR3 DNA reads as TGTGCCAGCAGCAAGACGAGGAACTATGGCTACACCTTC.

The chain combines TRBV5-1 with TRBJ2-2, with a weak D call TRBD1 (5 bases). The CDR3 extends over 15 amino acids. Germline CDR1 reads SGHRS; CDR2 reads YFSETQ. V lost 4 bases to trimming and J lost 1 base, with 11 bases between them. The CDR3 protein is CASSQGALNTGELFF. The CDR3 nucleotides read TGCGCCAGCAGCCAAGGGGCATTGAACACCGGGGAGCTGTTTTTT.

The V call is TRBV5-4, the J call TRBJ1-4, with a possible D match to TRBD1 (5 bases). The CDR3 has 14 amino acids. Trimming pared 4 bases from V and 10 bases from J, leaving 17 bases between. Per germline, CDR1 SGHNT and CDR2 YYREEE (reference sequence). CDR3 DNA: TGTGCCAGCAGCGTCTCTTCAGGGATGGGAAAACTGTTTTTT. Translating gives CASSVSSGMGKLFF.

CDR3 region: CASSYSTGEDTQYF. The CDR3 DNA follows: TGTGCCAGCAGTTACTCGACAGGAGAAGATACGCAGTATTTT. The V call is TRBV6-5, the J call TRBJ2-3, with D perhaps matching TRBD1 (6 bases). V lost 0 bases and J 5 bases, leaving 9 bases between the germline ends. The CDR3 is made up of 14 amino acids. Germline V lookup: CDR1 MNHEY, CDR2 SVGAGI.

The V gene is TRBV5-1, the J gene TRBJ2-5, with D perhaps matching TRBD2 (5 bases). Germline V gene sequence: CDR1 SGHRS, CDR2 YFSETQ. V was clipped by 5 bases and J by 3 bases, with 20 bases between them. The CDR3 loop spans 16 amino acids. CDR3 nucleotide sequence: TGCGCCAGCAGTGCGGCACGGGGTCCTCGGGAAGAGACCCAGTACTTC. Protein product: CASSAARGPREETQYF.

The chain links TRBV30 to TRBJ1-1; a possible D gene is TRBD1 (6 bases). V was shortened by 5 bases and J by 2 bases, with 21 bases between the two germline ends. The CDR3 is made up of 16 amino acids. The germline V gene has CDR1 GTSNPN and CDR2 SVGIG (reference sequence). For the CDR3, the DNA is TGTGCCTGGGGGGATGGCTATACAGGGATCAACACTGAAGCTTTCTTT. Its translation is CAWGDGYTGINTEAFF.

V is TRBV5-1 and J is TRBJ1-5, with TRBD1 as a possible D gene (6 bases). The CDR3 spans 13 residues. The germline gives CDR1 SGHRS, CDR2 YFSETQ. V was shortened by 4 bases and J by 5 bases, with 10 bases between the two germline ends. CDR3 sequence reads: CASSTDSDQPQHF. Written as DNA, the CDR3 is TGCGCCAGCAGCACGGACAGTGATCAGCCCCAGCATTTT. The whole variable domain, remainder taken from reference TRBV5-1 and TRBJ1-5, is KAGVTQTPRYLIKTRGQQVTLSCSPISGHRSVSWYQQTPGQGLQFLFEYFSETQRNKGNFPGRFSGRQFSNSRSEMNVSTLELGDSALYLCASSTDSDQPQHFGDGTRLSIL.

The chain combines TRBV6-5 with TRBJ1-4; a weak D match, TRBD1 (5 bases). V was pared by 6 bases and J by 6 bases, with 14 bases between. This CDR3 comprises 14 residues. CDR1 and CDR2 from the germline V gene are MNHEY and SVGAGI. This CDR3 is CASSFQGSYEKLFF. In DNA form, the CDR3 reads TGTGCCAGCAGCTTTCAGGGATCCTATGAAAAACTGTTTTTT.

This chain links TRBV19 with TRBJ1-3; D perhaps matches TRBD1 (6 bases). Germline-derived CDR1 and CDR2 are LNHDA and SQIVND (reference sequence). The CDR3 spans 17 residues. V was clipped by 7 bases and J by 0 bases, with 19 bases between them. CDR3 in amino acids: CASMAGAGLFSGNTIYF. CDR3 nucleotide sequence: TGTGCCAGTATGGCGGGGGCGGGCTTGTTCTCTGGAAACACCATATATTTT.

V usage is TRBV28 and J usage is TRBJ2-7; 12 bases match TRBD1. CDR1 is MDHEN, CDR2 SYDVKM, per germline. V shed 6 bases, J shed 4 bases, and the junction held 4 bases outside the gene matches. The CDR3 consists of 14 residues. The CDR3 spells CASRGTGGGYEQYF. The CDR3 DNA reads as TGTGCCAGCAGGGGGACAGGGGGCGGGTACGAGCAGTACTTC.

V gene TRBV28 combines with J gene TRBJ1-5, with D unclear. CDR1 is MDHEN, CDR2 SYDVKM, per germline. The CDR3 is 17 amino acids. Trimming cost V 8 bases and J 3 bases, with 23 bases left between them. The CDR3 sequence: CASLYLSRRGDNQPQHF. DNA of the CDR3: TGTGCCAGCCTATATCTCTCTCGGCGGGGTGACAATCAGCCCCAGCATTTT. Filled out from reference TRBV28 and TRBJ1-5, the complete variable domain reads DVKVTQSSRYLVKRTGEKVFLECVQDMDHENMFWYRQDPGLGLRLIYFSYDVKMKEKGDIPEGYSVSREKKERFSLILESASTNQTSMYLCASLYLSRRGDNQPQHFGDGTRLSIL.

The chain recombines TRBV7-8 with TRBJ2-1, with D possibly matching TRBD2 (6 bases). Germline assignment: CDR1 SGHVS and CDR2 FQNEAQ. The CDR3 loop spans 16 amino acids. V was pared by 1 base and J by 10 bases, with 20 bases between. The CDR3 spells CASSLDSGDAGEEQFF. The CDR3 DNA sequence: TGTGCCAGCAGCTTAGATTCGGGGGACGCAGGAGAGGAGCAGTTCTTC.

The V call is TRBV28, the J call TRBJ2-5, with TRBD2 identical over 9 bases. The CDR3 totals 15 residues. The V gene end was trimmed by 6 bases and the J gene end by 5 bases; junction bases not matched to a gene: 10. CDR1 and CDR2 from the germline V gene are MDHEN and SYDVKM. The CDR3 sequence: CASSPLAGMGETQYF. CDR3 coding DNA: TGTGCCAGCAGCCCTCTAGCGGGAATGGGGGAGACCCAGTACTTC.

The gene calls are TRBV7-3 and TRBJ2-1; weak D call: TRBD1 (5 bases). V shed 5 bases and J shed 7 bases, with 12 bases lying between them. The CDR3 length is 13 residues. CDR1 is SGHTA, CDR2 FQGTGA, per germline. This CDR3 reads CASSQSPGNEQFF. The CDR3 DNA reads TGTGCCAGCAGCCAATCCCCAGGGAATGAGCAGTTCTTC.

V gene TRBV9 combines with J gene TRBJ1-5; perhaps TRBD1 as D (6 bases). From germline, CDR1 is SGDLS and CDR2 YYNGEE. The CDR3 consists of 14 residues. V was cut by 0 bases and J by 7 bases, with 11 bases left in between. CDR3 protein: CASSVGSGVQPQHF. For the CDR3, the DNA is TGTGCCAGCAGCGTAGGGTCAGGGGTGCAGCCCCAGCATTTT.

This clone has just one count. The rearrangement uses TRBV7-3 and TRBJ1-6; D might be TRBD1 (5 bases). V was shortened by 1 base and J by 5 bases, with 6 bases between the two germline ends. Germline V gives CDR1 SGHTA, CDR2 FQGTGA. The CDR3 has 14 residues. The CDR3 DNA is TGTGCCAGCAGCTTAAGGGGGGATAATTCACCCCTCCACTTT. This codes for CASSLRGDNSPLHF.

The chain recombines TRBV7-8 with TRBJ2-7; D possibly corresponds to TRBD1 (5 bases). The CDR3 spans 15 residues. Deletions cut 3 bases from V and 0 bases from J, with 12 bases between. From germline, CDR1 is SGHVS and CDR2 FQNEAQ. The CDR3 loop reads CASSLRQLNSYEQYF. The CDR3 DNA is TGTGCCAGCAGCTTGAGACAGCTGAACTCCTACGAGCAGTACTTC. Full variable domain (remainder filled in from reference TRBV7-8 and TRBJ2-7): GAGVSQSPRYKVAKRGQDVALRCDPISGHVSLFWYQQALGQGPEFLTYFQNEAQLDKSGLPSDRFFAERPEGSVSTLKIQRTQQEDSAVYLCASSLRQLNSYEQYFGPGTRLTVT.

This chain uses TRBV7-2 with TRBJ2-3; TRBD2 agrees at 12 bases. CDR1 and CDR2 from the germline V gene are SGHTA and FQGNSA. The CDR3 contains 16 residues. After removal of 2 bases from V and 3 bases from J, the junction contained 3 bases not matched to a gene. The CDR3 DNA reads as TGTGCCAGCAGCTTAAGCGGACTAGCGGGGACAGATACGCAGTATTTT. It is translated as CASSLSGLAGTDTQYF. Using reference TRBV7-2 and TRBJ2-3 for the parts outside the CDR3, the full variable domain is GAGVSQSPSNKVTEKGKDVELRCDPISGHTALYWYRQSLGQGLEFLIYFQGNSAPDKSGLPSDRFSAERTGGSVSTLTIQRTQQEDSAVYLCASSLSGLAGTDTQYFGPGTRLTVL.

The rearrangement links TRBV5-1 to TRBJ1-2; 7 positions match TRBD1. CDR1 and CDR2 (germline): SGHRS, YFSETQ. After removal of 1 base from V and 5 bases from J, the junction contained 11 bases not matched to a gene. The length of the CDR3 is 16 residues. CDR3 loop: CASSLIIGGQSYGYTF. Written as DNA, the CDR3 is TGCGCCAGCAGCTTGATTATAGGGGGACAGTCGTATGGCTACACCTTC.

This clone was observed a single time. The chain recombines TRBV7-6 with TRBJ2-2; possibly TRBD2 for D (6 bases). V gave up 5 bases and J gave up 3 bases, with 16 bases separating them. In germline, CDR1 is SGHVS, CDR2 FNYEAQ. The CDR3 has 16 residues. The chain's CDR3 is CASSEAPGTYTGELFF. The CDR3 coding sequence is TGTGCCAGCAGCGAAGCCCCCGGGACTTACACCGGGGAGCTGTTTTTT.

The rearrangement joins TRBV7-3 to TRBJ2-1; D possibly corresponds to TRBD2 (5 bases). V was shortened by 5 bases and J by 3 bases, with 14 bases between the two germline ends. From germline, CDR1 is SGHTA and CDR2 FQGTGA. CDR3 length: 15 amino acids. CDR3 bases: TGTGCCAGCAGCCCCGGGCCCAGCGGCTACAATGAGCAGTTCTTC. This gives the protein CASSPGPSGYNEQFF.

J is TRBJ1-2 and V is TRBV7-9; 7 bases are shared with TRBD1. CDR1 SEHNR and CDR2 FQNEAQ come from the germline V gene (reference sequence). V shed 1 base, J shed 5 bases, and the junction held 10 bases outside the gene matches. The CDR3 is made up of 16 amino acids. CDR3 region: CASSLEGAQQGYGYTF. CDR3 DNA: TGTGCCAGCAGCTTAGAGGGGGCACAGCAGGGATATGGCTACACCTTC.

J is TRBJ1-5 and V is TRBV30; 7 positions match TRBD1. The CDR3 contains 15 residues. Germline CDR1 is GTSNPN and CDR2 is SVGIG (reference sequence). V shed 4 bases, J shed 0 bases, and the junction held 6 bases outside the gene matches. CDR3 region: CAWKPTGYSNQPQHF. In nucleotides, the CDR3 is TGTGCCTGGAAACCGACAGGGTATAGCAATCAGCCCCAGCATTTT. Variable domain in full (rest from reference TRBV30 and TRBJ1-5): SQTIHQWPATLVQPVGSPLSLECTVEGTSNPNLYWYRQAAGRGLQLLFYSVGIGQISSEVPQNLSASRPQDRQFILSSKKLLLSDSGFYLCAWKPTGYSNQPQHFGDGTRLSIL.

The chain links TRBV24-1 to TRBJ2-1; TRBD2 agrees at 8 bases. V lost 4 bases, J lost 5 bases, and 9 bases stayed unmatched. Germline-derived CDR1 and CDR2 are KGHDR and SFDVKD. The CDR3 contains 16 residues. CDR3 sequence (DNA): TGTGCCACCAGTGAACCATTAGCGGGGATGGACAATGAGCAGTTCTTC. Translation gives CATSEPLAGMDNEQFF.